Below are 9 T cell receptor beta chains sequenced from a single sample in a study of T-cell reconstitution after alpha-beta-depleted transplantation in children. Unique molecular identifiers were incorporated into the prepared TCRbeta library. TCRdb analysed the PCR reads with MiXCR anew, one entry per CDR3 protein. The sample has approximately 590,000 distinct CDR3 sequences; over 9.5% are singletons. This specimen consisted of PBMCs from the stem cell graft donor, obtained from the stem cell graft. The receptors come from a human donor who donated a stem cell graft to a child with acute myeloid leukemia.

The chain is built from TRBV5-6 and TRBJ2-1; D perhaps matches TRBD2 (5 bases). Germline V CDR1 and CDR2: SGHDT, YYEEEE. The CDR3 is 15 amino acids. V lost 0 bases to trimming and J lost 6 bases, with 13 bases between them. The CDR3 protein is CASSLGASWSNEQFF. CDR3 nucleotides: TGTGCCAGCAGCTTGGGGGCTAGCTGGAGCAATGAGCAGTTCTTC.

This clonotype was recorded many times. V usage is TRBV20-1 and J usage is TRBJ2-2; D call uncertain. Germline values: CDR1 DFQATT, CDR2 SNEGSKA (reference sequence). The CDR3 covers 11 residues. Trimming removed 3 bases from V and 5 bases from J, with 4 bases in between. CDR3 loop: CSARRTGELFF. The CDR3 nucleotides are TGCAGTGCTAGGAGAACCGGGGAGCTGTTTTTT.

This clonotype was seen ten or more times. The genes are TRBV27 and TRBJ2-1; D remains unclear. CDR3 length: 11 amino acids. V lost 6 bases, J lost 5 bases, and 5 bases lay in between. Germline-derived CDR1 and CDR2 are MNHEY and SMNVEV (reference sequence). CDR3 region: CASRKNNEQFF. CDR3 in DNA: TGTGCCAGCAGGAAAAACAATGAGCAGTTCTTC.

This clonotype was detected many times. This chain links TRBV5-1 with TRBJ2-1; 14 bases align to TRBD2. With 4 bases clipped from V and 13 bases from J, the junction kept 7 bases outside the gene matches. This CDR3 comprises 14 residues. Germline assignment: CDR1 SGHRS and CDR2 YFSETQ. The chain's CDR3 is CASSPGLAGANQFF. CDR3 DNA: TGCGCCAGCAGCCCGGGACTAGCGGGGGCTAATCAGTTCTTC.

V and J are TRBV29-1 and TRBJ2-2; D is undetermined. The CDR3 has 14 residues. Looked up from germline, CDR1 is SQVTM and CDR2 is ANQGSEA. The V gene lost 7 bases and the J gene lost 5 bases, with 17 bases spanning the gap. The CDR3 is CSASRLPQTGELFF. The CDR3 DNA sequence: TGCAGCGCGAGCCGACTCCCCCAAACCGGGGAGCTGTTTTTT.

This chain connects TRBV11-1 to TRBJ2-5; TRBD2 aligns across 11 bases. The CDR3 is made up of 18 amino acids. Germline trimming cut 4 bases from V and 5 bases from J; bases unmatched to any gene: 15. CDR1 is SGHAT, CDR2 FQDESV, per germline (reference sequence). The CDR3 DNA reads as TGTGCCAGCAGCTCACGGACTAGCGGGCCCTCATGGGGGGAGACCCAGTACTTC. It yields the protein CASSSRTSGPSWGETQYF.

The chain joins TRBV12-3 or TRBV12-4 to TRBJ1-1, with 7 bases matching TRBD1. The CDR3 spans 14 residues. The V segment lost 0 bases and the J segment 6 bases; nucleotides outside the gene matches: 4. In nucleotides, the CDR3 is TGTGCCAGCAGTTTAGCAGGGGGCTCAGCTGAAGCTTTCTTT. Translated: CASSLAGGSAEAFF.

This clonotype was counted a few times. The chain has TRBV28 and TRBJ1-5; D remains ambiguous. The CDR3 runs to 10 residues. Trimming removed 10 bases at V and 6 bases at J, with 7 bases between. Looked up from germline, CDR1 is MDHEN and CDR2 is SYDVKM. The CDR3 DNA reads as TGTGCCAATGGAGGTCAGCCCCAGCATTTT. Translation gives CANGGQPQHF.

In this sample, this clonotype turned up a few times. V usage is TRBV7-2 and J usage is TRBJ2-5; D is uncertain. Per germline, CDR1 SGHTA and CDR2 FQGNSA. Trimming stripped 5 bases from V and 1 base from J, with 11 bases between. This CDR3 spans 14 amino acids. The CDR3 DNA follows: TGTGCCAGCAGCCGCTCGCTGTCCCAAGAGACCCAGTACTTC. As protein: CASSRSLSQETQYF. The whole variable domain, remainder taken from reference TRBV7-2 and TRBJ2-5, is GAGVSQSPSNKVTEKGKDVELRCDPISGHTALYWYRQSLGQGLEFLIYFQGNSAPDKSGLPSDRFSAERTGGSVSTLTIQRTQQEDSAVYLCASSRSLSQETQYFGPGTRLLVL.